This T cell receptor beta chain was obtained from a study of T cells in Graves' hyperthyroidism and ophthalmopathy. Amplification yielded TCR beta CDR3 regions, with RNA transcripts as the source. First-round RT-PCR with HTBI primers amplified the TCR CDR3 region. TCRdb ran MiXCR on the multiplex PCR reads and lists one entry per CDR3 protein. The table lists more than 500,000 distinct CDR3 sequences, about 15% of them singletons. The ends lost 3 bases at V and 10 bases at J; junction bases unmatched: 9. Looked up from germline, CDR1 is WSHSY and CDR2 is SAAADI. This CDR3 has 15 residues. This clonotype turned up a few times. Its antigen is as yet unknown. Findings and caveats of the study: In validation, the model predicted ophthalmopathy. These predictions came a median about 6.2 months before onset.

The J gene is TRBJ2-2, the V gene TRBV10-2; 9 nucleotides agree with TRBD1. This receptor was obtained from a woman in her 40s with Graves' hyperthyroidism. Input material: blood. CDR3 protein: CASSDAGQGDVELFF. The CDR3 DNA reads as TGCGCCAGCAGTGATGCGGGACAGGGTGATGTGGAGCTGTTTTTT.